These 29 T cell receptor beta chains were all obtained from the same sample, sequenced in a study of cytomegalovirus exposure and HLA in healthy donors. PCR employed 60 Vbeta and 13 Jbeta primers. Generated by immunoSEQ multiplex PCR, the TCRdb table keeps only in-frame clones and is missing some. The sample spans 80,000 to 100,000 clones; the ten largest clones claim 0.58%. The sequenced sample was PBMCs. The receptors come from a man aged 50 or older in good health and CMV-seronegative.

The rearrangement joins TRBV2 to TRBJ1-4, with 8 bases that match TRBD1. Trimming cost V 6 bases and J 6 bases; bases outside gene matches: 3. Looked up from germline, CDR1 is SNHLY and CDR2 is FYNNEI. CDR3 length equals 13 residues. The CDR3 DNA is TGTGCCAGCAGCGACAGGGGTCATGAAAAACTGTTTTTT. As protein: CASSDRGHEKLFF.

J is TRBJ1-4 and V is TRBV6-6; D is uncertain. Germline-derived CDR1 and CDR2 are MNHNY and SVGAGI (reference sequence). V shed 4 bases and J shed 5 bases, with 14 bases lying between them. This CDR3 contains 15 residues. The CDR3 protein is CASSSLRAENEKLFF. CDR3 bases: TGTGCCAGCAGTTCCCTCAGAGCGGAGAATGAAAAACTGTTTTTT.

The V call is TRBV18, the J call TRBJ1-2; D possibly corresponds to TRBD1 (5 bases). Germline V gene lookup returns CDR1 KGHSH and CDR2 LQKENI. V lost 3 bases and J 1 base, leaving 12 bases between the germline ends. This CDR3 region has 15 residues. In DNA, the CDR3 is TGTGCCAGCTCACCCACCGCGGACATTAACTATGGCTACACCTTC. It codes for CASSPTADINYGYTF.

The chain links TRBV19 to TRBJ1-4, with 8 bases fitting TRBD1. Looked up from germline, CDR1 is LNHDA and CDR2 is SQIVND (reference sequence). V trimming: 7 bases; J trimming: 5 bases; junction bases outside the gene matches: 6. CDR3 length: 14 amino acids. DNA of the CDR3: TGTGCCAGTAAGGACAGGGCGGTGAATGAAAAACTGTTTTTT. This sequence encodes CASKDRAVNEKLFF.

V is TRBV9 and J is TRBJ1-3; D gene unclear. V was cut by 2 bases and J by 0 bases, with 6 bases left in between. The CDR3 runs to 14 residues. CDR1 is SGDLS, CDR2 YYNGEE, per germline. The CDR3 region is CASSVDTSGNTIYF. The CDR3 DNA reads TGTGCCAGCAGCGTTGACACCTCTGGAAACACCATATATTTT. Full variable domain (missing parts from reference TRBV9 and TRBJ1-3): DSGVTQTPKHLITATGQRVTLRCSPRSGDLSVYWYQQSLDQGLQFLIQYYNGEERAKGNILERFSAQQFPDLHSELNLSSLELGDSALYFCASSVDTSGNTIYFGEGSWLTVV.

The CDR3, as DNA: TGTGCCAGCTCAACCACCGGGACAAACTACAATCAGCCCCAGCATTTT. Protein: CASSTTGTNYNQPQHF. The J gene is TRBJ1-5, the V gene TRBV18; weak D call: TRBD1 (6 bases). Germline V gene lookup returns CDR1 KGHSH and CDR2 LQKENI. The V end was cut by 5 bases, the J end by 3 bases, with 17 bases between. The CDR3 is 16 amino acids.

V gene TRBV7-2 combines with J gene TRBJ2-1; 15 bases agree with TRBD2. Losses at the gene ends were 5 bases for V and 5 bases for J; bases not matched to a gene: 4. CDR3 length: 16 amino acids. CDR1 is SGHTA and CDR2 is FQGNSA in the germline V gene. The chain's CDR3 is CASSPGLAGGNNEQFF. The CDR3 DNA is TGTGCCAGCAGCCCAGGACTAGCGGGGGGGAACAATGAGCAGTTCTTC.

V gene TRBV29-1 combines with J gene TRBJ2-7, with 7 bases aligning to TRBD1. The CDR3 contains 13 residues. The ends lost 4 bases at V and 0 bases at J; junction bases unmatched: 3. Germline CDR1 SQVTM, CDR2 ANQGSEA. CDR3 in amino acids: CSVGPGGSYEQYF. In DNA, the CDR3 is TGCAGCGTTGGGCCAGGGGGCTCCTACGAGCAGTACTTC.

The rearrangement uses TRBV4-2 and TRBJ2-5; maybe TRBD1 (6 bases). The end of the DNA fits TRBJ2-7 better, so the J call may be wrong. This CDR3 has 15 residues. Germline CDR1 LGHNA, CDR2 YNFKEQ. This chain's CDR3 is CASSQDRGGSYEQYF. The CDR3 nucleotides are TGTGCCAGCAGCCAAGATCGAGGGGGTTCCTACGAGCAGTACTTC.

The chain is built from TRBV19 and TRBJ1-2, with D maybe TRBD1 (5 bases). CDR1 LNHDA and CDR2 SQIVND come from the germline V gene (reference sequence). With 11 bases removed from V and 8 bases from J, the gap between germline ends came to 15 bases. This CDR3 has 11 residues. CDR3 region: CAGPKEGGYTF. CDR3 DNA sequence: TGTGCCGGGCCCAAGGAGGGGGGCTACACCTTC. The full variable domain, its missing parts supplied by reference TRBV19 and TRBJ1-2, is DGGITQSPKYLFRKEGQNVTLSCEQNLNHDAMYWYRQDPGQGLRLIYYSQIVNDFQKGDIAEGYSVSREKKESFPLTVTSAQKNPTAFYLCAGPKEGGYTFGSGTRLTVV.

The V call is TRBV11-2, the J call TRBJ1-2; possibly TRBD1 for D (6 bases). CDR1 and CDR2 from the germline V gene are SGHAT and FQNNGV. CDR3 size: 11 residues. V shed 5 bases and J shed 8 bases, with 9 bases lying between them. CDR3 amino acids: CASSTGNGYTF. CDR3 DNA sequence: TGTGCCAGCAGCACAGGGAACGGCTACACCTTC.

The J gene is TRBJ1-2, the V gene TRBV5-1; TRBD1 matches at 8 bases. Trimming at V came to 1 base and at J to 7 bases, leaving 6 bases not matched to a gene. CDR1 SGHRS and CDR2 YFSETQ come from the germline V gene. The CDR3 sequence is 14 residues long. This chain's CDR3 is CASSLRDQGAGYTF. CDR3 bases: TGCGCCAGCAGCTTGCGCGATCAGGGGGCTGGCTACACCTTC.

The V and J genes are TRBV2 and TRBJ1-2, with D perhaps TRBD1 (5 bases). CDR3 length equals 13 residues. CDR1 SNHLY and CDR2 FYNNEI come from the germline V gene. V lost 0 bases and J 3 bases, leaving 5 bases between the germline ends. As DNA, the CDR3 is TGTGCCAGCAGTGAAGCAGGGGACTATGGCTACACCTTC. Amino acid sequence: CASSEAGDYGYTF.

V and J are TRBV7-3 and TRBJ2-3, with 10 bases aligning to TRBD2. This CDR3 spans 16 amino acids. V was pared by 2 bases and J by 2 bases, with 4 bases of the junction left unmatched. Looked up from germline, CDR1 is SGHTA and CDR2 is FQGTGA. The CDR3 DNA reads TGTGCCAGCAGCTTAGGAACTAGCGGGGCCACAGATACGCAGTATTTT. Amino acids: CASSLGTSGATDTQYF.

The CDR3 protein is CASSLLAGGQETQYF. The CDR3 nucleotides read TGTGCCAGCAGTTTACTAGCGGGGGGACAAGAGACCCAGTACTTC. The chain carries TRBV27 and TRBJ2-5; 11 bases fit TRBD2. Germline lookup yields CDR1 MNHEY and CDR2 SMNVEV (reference sequence). This CDR3 spans 15 amino acids. Unmatched junction bases numbered 1, after V lost 2 bases and J lost 2 bases.

The chain uses TRBV7-2 and TRBJ2-1, with D possibly matching TRBD1 (6 bases). The germline V gene encodes CDR1 SGHTA and CDR2 FQGNSA. V lost 3 bases and J 8 bases, leaving 20 bases between the germline ends. CDR3 length equals 16 residues. CDR3 nucleotides: TGTGCCAGCAGCTTTAGGGGGACACCCGGCTTGCATGAGCAGTTCTTC. This encodes CASSFRGTPGLHEQFF. Combining the CDR3 with reference TRBV7-2 and TRBJ2-1 gives the whole variable domain GAGVSQSPSNKVTEKGKDVELRCDPISGHTALYWYRQSLGQGLEFLIYFQGNSAPDKSGLPSDRFSAERTGGSVSTLTIQRTQQEDSAVYLCASSFRGTPGLHEQFFGPGTRLTVL.

The chain carries TRBV7-2 and TRBJ2-5; D is possibly TRBD2 (6 bases). The germline CDR1 and CDR2 sequences are SGHTA and FQGNSA. The CDR3 runs 16 residues. Trimming took off 0 bases at V and 4 bases at J, with 15 bases between the two ends. CDR3 residues: CASSLARTSLRETQYF. CDR3 sequence (DNA): TGTGCCAGCAGCTTAGCGCGTACTAGCCTCCGAGAGACCCAGTACTTC.

This chain uses TRBV5-6 with TRBJ1-1; D is unclear. Trimming left V 9 bases short and J 7 bases short, with 19 bases between. The CDR3 sequence is 13 residues long. Germline CDR1 reads SGHDT; CDR2 reads YYEEEE. The DNA of the CDR3 is TGTGCCACCATGAACGAGGCGACCGATGAAGCTTTCTTT. Its translation: CATMNEATDEAFF. Combining the CDR3 with reference TRBV5-6 and TRBJ1-1 gives the whole variable domain DAGVTQSPTHLIKTRGQQVTLRCSPKSGHDTVSWYQQALGQGPQFIFQYYEEEERQRGNFPDRFSGHQFPNYSSELNVNALLLGDSALYLCATMNEATDEAFFGQGTRLTVV.

The chain links TRBV7-8 to TRBJ2-7; D not certain. This CDR3 region has 12 residues. The V gene lost 5 bases and the J gene lost 2 bases, with 7 bases spanning the gap. Germline CDR1 and CDR2: SGHVS and FQNEAQ. CDR3 in DNA: TGTGCCAGCAGCCCTAGTACCTACGAGCAGTACTTC. Translation gives CASSPSTYEQYF.

The chain recombines TRBV7-2 with TRBJ1-5; D is uncertain. Germline-derived CDR1 and CDR2 are SGHTA and FQGNSA. Deletions cut 4 bases from V and 0 bases from J, with 10 bases between. The length of the CDR3 is 15 residues. For the CDR3, the DNA is TGTGCCAGCAGCTCAACCCACAATAGCAATCAGCCCCAGCATTTT. Translation gives CASSSTHNSNQPQHF.

The J gene is TRBJ1-1, the V gene TRBV7-8, with D perhaps matching TRBD1 (6 bases). Germline CDR1 and CDR2: SGHVS and FQNEAQ. V lost 3 bases, J lost 0 bases, and 11 bases lay in between. The CDR3 is 15 amino acids. CDR3 sequence (DNA): TGTGCCAGCAGCTTGATGACAGGAATGAACACTGAAGCTTTCTTT. Its translation: CASSLMTGMNTEAFF.

The chain employs TRBV28 and TRBJ2-3, with a possible D match to TRBD1 (6 bases). Trimming took 7 bases from V and 6 from J, leaving 17 bases between them. The length of the CDR3 is 14 residues. The V gene's germline CDR1 is MDHEN and CDR2 SYDVKM. Written as DNA, the CDR3 is TGTGCCAGCACGGGCACAGGGCCGGTGGATACGCAGTATTTT. This encodes CASTGTGPVDTQYF. The full variable domain, with the rest looked up from reference TRBV28 and TRBJ2-3, is DVKVTQSSRYLVKRTGEKVFLECVQDMDHENMFWYRQDPGLGLRLIYFSYDVKMKEKGDIPEGYSVSREKKERFSLILESASTNQTSMYLCASTGTGPVDTQYFGPGTRLTVL.

The genes are TRBV7-9 and TRBJ1-1, with D possibly TRBD1 on 5 matching bases. The CDR3 covers 14 residues. V lost 3 bases to trimming and J lost 6 bases, with 14 bases between them. Germline-derived CDR1 and CDR2 are SEHNR and FQNEAQ (reference sequence). CDR3: CASSLAGVRAEAFF. The CDR3 DNA follows: TGTGCCAGCAGCTTGGCGGGGGTCAGGGCTGAAGCTTTCTTT.

The rearrangement links TRBV4-2 to TRBJ2-7, with D uncertain. The germline V gene has CDR1 LGHNA and CDR2 YNFKEQ. The CDR3 has 14 residues. With 0 bases removed from V and 3 bases from J, the gap between germline ends came to 9 bases. CDR3 DNA: TGTGCCAGCAGCCAAGAAGAGTTAGACTACGAGCAGTACTTC. Protein sequence: CASSQEELDYEQYF.

The chain employs TRBV7-9 and TRBJ1-2, with D hard to call. Germline V gene lookup returns CDR1 SEHNR and CDR2 FQNEAQ (reference sequence). The V end was cut by 5 bases, the J end by 8 bases, with 15 bases between. The CDR3 covers 13 residues. CDR3 amino acids: CASSRPPGTGYTF. CDR3 bases: TGTGCCAGCAGCCGGCCGCCGGGAACGGGCTACACCTTC.

The V and J genes are TRBV5-4 and TRBJ2-7, with 10 bases matching TRBD2. The V gene's germline CDR1 is SGHNT and CDR2 YYREEE (reference sequence). V gave up 3 bases and J gave up 6 bases; unmatched junction bases: 0. The length of the CDR3 is 12 residues. Here the CDR3 reads CASSWTSGEQYF. DNA of the CDR3: TGTGCCAGCAGCTGGACTAGCGGCGAGCAGTACTTC.

This rearrangement joins TRBV4-3 to TRBJ2-3; D gene ambiguous. This CDR3 comprises 15 residues. Trimming removed 0 bases from V and 0 bases from J, with 7 bases in between. Germline V lookup: CDR1 LGHNA, CDR2 YSLEER. The CDR3 sequence: CASSQDPFSTDTQYF. CDR3 DNA: TGCGCCAGCAGCCAAGACCCTTTTAGCACAGATACGCAGTATTTT.

The rearrangement joins TRBV18 to TRBJ2-7, with unresolved D. In germline, CDR1 is KGHSH, CDR2 LQKENI. The V end lost 3 bases, the J end lost 0 bases, and 9 bases lay between the germline ends. The CDR3 consists of 14 residues. CDR3 bases: TGTGCCAGCTCACCCCCCACGAGCTCCTACGAGCAGTACTTC. It codes for CASSPPTSSYEQYF.

The chain is built from TRBV9 and TRBJ2-3; the match to TRBD2 covers 14 bases. Germline loops: CDR1 SGDLS, CDR2 YYNGEE. Trimming removed 0 bases from V and 5 bases from J; junction bases left unmatched: 5. This CDR3 has 17 residues. This CDR3 reads CASSVAGTSGGIDTQYF. CDR3 coding DNA: TGTGCCAGCAGCGTAGCTGGGACTAGCGGGGGTATAGATACGCAGTATTTT.